What follows are 22 T cell receptor beta chains derived from one specimen sequenced in a study of blood T cell repertoires in COVID-19. Here immunoSEQ multiplex PCR was the method, and the copy in TCRdb shows in-frame clones only, minus some. This sample yields about 210,000 clones, of which 92% are seen a single time; 1.2% belongs to the top ten. Sequencing used peripheral blood. These receptors all stem from a man aged 25 to 40 with acute or convalescent COVID-19.

The chain has TRBV28 and TRBJ1-5; D is uncertain. This CDR3 is 16 amino acids long. V dropped 0 bases and J dropped 0 bases, with 9 bases sitting between them. Germline loops: CDR1 MDHEN, CDR2 SYDVKM. In DNA form, the CDR3 reads TGTGCCAGCAGTTTATGGAGATTCCCTAGCAATCAGCCCCAGCATTTT. This translates into CASSLWRFPSNQPQHF. The entire variable domain, with the rest obtained from reference TRBV28 and TRBJ1-5, is as follows: DVKVTQSSRYLVKRTGEKVFLECVQDMDHENMFWYRQDPGLGLRLIYFSYDVKMKEKGDIPEGYSVSREKKERFSLILESASTNQTSMYLCASSLWRFPSNQPQHFGDGTRLSIL.

The chain couples TRBV4-1 to TRBJ2-7, with D possibly matching TRBD2 (6 bases). V lost 5 bases and J 3 bases, leaving 17 bases between the germline ends. Germline V gene data show CDR1 as MGHRA and CDR2 as YSYEKL. The CDR3 is made up of 15 amino acids. In nucleotides, the CDR3 is TGCGCCAGCAGCGAGATCCGGGACTCAGTCTACGAGCAGTACTTC. Protein: CASSEIRDSVYEQYF.

This clone was detected only once. The J gene is TRBJ2-2, the V gene TRBV24-1; TRBD1 might be the D (5 bases). The CDR3 length is 16 residues. CDR1 and CDR2 (germline): KGHDR, SFDVKD. The V gene lost 4 bases and the J gene lost 6 bases, with 17 bases spanning the gap. The CDR3 DNA sequence: TGTGCCACCAGTGAACCGGGCTCCCAAGGGGCCGGGGAGCTGTTTTTT. Its protein product is CATSEPGSQGAGELFF.

V usage is TRBV7-8 and J usage is TRBJ1-5, with TRBD1 as a possible D gene (5 bases). The CDR3 length is 14 residues. Trimming took off 3 bases at V and 7 bases at J, with 13 bases between the two ends. Per germline, CDR1 SGHVS and CDR2 FQNEAQ. The CDR3 DNA sequence: TGTGCCAGCAGCTTTACCCAGGGTTACCAGCCCCAGCATTTT. The encoded protein is CASSFTQGYQPQHF.

The rearrangement uses TRBV11-2 and TRBJ1-2; D remains unclear. This CDR3 spans 14 amino acids. Trimming left V 5 bases short and J 3 bases short, with 13 bases between. Looked up from germline, CDR1 is SGHAT and CDR2 is FQNNGV. The chain's CDR3 is CASSPIGFHYGYTF. CDR3 sequence (DNA): TGTGCCAGCAGCCCGATCGGTTTCCACTATGGCTACACCTTC. Based on the CDR3 plus reference TRBV11-2 and TRBJ1-2, the full variable domain is EAGVAQSPRYKIIEKRQSVAFWCNPISGHATLYWYQQILGQGPKLLIQFQNNGVVDDSQLPKDRFSAERLKGVDSTLKIQPAKLEDSAVYLCASSPIGFHYGYTFGSGTRLTVV.

The chain recombines TRBV7-9 with TRBJ1-2; 10 nucleotides agree with TRBD1. Germline-derived CDR1 and CDR2 are SEHNR and FQNEAQ (reference sequence). After removal of 5 bases from V and 2 bases from J, the junction contained 5 bases not matched to a gene. The CDR3 runs to 15 residues. CDR3 coding DNA: TGTGCCAGCAGCGCCCGGGACAGGGGCAACTATGGCTACACCTTC. It encodes CASSARDRGNYGYTF.

The genes are TRBV7-9 and TRBJ2-1; 8 nucleotides agree with TRBD2. Germline V gene sequence: CDR1 SEHNR, CDR2 FQNEAQ (reference sequence). The CDR3 has 19 residues. V trimming: 5 bases; J trimming: 0 bases; junction bases outside the gene matches: 15. CDR3 amino acids: CASSLAVTSGISSYNEQFF. CDR3 coding DNA: TGTGCCAGCAGCCTCGCGGTCACTAGCGGCATAAGCTCCTACAATGAGCAGTTCTTC.

The chain couples TRBV10-3 to TRBJ2-7; D is perhaps TRBD2 (7 bases). V gave up 10 bases and J gave up 0 bases, with 16 bases separating them. From germline, CDR1 is ENHRY and CDR2 SYGVKD. The CDR3 totals 14 residues. For the CDR3, the DNA is TGTGCCACCGGGGGGCTAGCGGCCTCCTACGAGCAGTACTTC. Its translation is CATGGLAASYEQYF.

This chain connects TRBV10-2 to TRBJ2-1, with 7 bases fitting TRBD2. The CDR3 extends over 15 amino acids. Germline V gene lookup returns CDR1 WSHSY and CDR2 SAAADI. V was clipped by 8 bases and J by 2 bases; unmatched bases: 9. This CDR3 reads CASFLSGVPYNEQFF. In DNA, the CDR3 is TGCGCCAGCTTTTTAAGCGGGGTCCCCTACAATGAGCAGTTCTTC.

V gene TRBV19 combines with J gene TRBJ2-1, with TRBD1 identical over 7 bases. CDR3 length: 15 residues. The junction had 10 bases not matched to a gene; V was cut back by 4 bases and J by 7 bases. Germline values: CDR1 LNHDA, CDR2 SQIVND (reference sequence). This CDR3 reads CASSTVSGGRNEQFF. The CDR3 nucleotides read TGTGCCAGTAGTACTGTGTCAGGGGGTCGAAATGAGCAGTTCTTC.

The chain joins TRBV28 to TRBJ1-1; 8 bases match TRBD1. This CDR3 is 18 amino acids long. CDR1 is MDHEN, CDR2 SYDVKM, per germline. V dropped 3 bases and J dropped 4; count of bases not matched to a gene: 16. The CDR3 protein is CASSFLQFRATGGTEAFF. Here the CDR3 DNA reads TGTGCCAGCAGTTTCCTACAGTTCCGGGCCACAGGGGGCACTGAAGCTTTCTTT.

The chain is built from TRBV28 and TRBJ1-5, with a possible D match to TRBD1 (5 bases). CDR3 length: 13 residues. The germline gives CDR1 MDHEN, CDR2 SYDVKM. V shed 1 base and J shed 12 bases, with 13 bases lying between them. The CDR3 nucleotides are TGTGCCAGCAGTTTATCCGCGGACATTCACCAGCATTTT. Protein: CASSLSADIHQHF. Variable domain in full (rest from reference TRBV28 and TRBJ1-5): DVKVTQSSRYLVKRTGEKVFLECVQDMDHENMFWYRQDPGLGLRLIYFSYDVKMKEKGDIPEGYSVSREKKERFSLILESASTNQTSMYLCASSLSADIHQHFGDGTRLSIL.

The genes are TRBV28 and TRBJ1-5, with D uncertain. From germline, CDR1 is MDHEN and CDR2 SYDVKM. The CDR3 is 15 amino acids. V lost 0 bases, J lost 4 bases, and 10 bases lay in between. CDR3 DNA: TGTGCCAGCAGTTTATGGAGAAGCCGAAATCAGCCCCAGCATTTT. Protein: CASSLWRSRNQPQHF. Based on the CDR3 plus reference TRBV28 and TRBJ1-5, the full variable domain is DVKVTQSSRYLVKRTGEKVFLECVQDMDHENMFWYRQDPGLGLRLIYFSYDVKMKEKGDIPEGYSVSREKKERFSLILESASTNQTSMYLCASSLWRSRNQPQHFGDGTRLSIL.

The genes are TRBV3-1 (or the pseudogene TRBV3-2) and TRBJ1-5; a possible D gene is TRBD1 (6 bases). Deletions cut 1 base from V and 6 bases from J, with 7 bases between. The CDR3 runs to 13 residues. Germline V gives CDR1 LGHDT, CDR2 YNNKEL (reference sequence). The CDR3 loop reads CASSQVDSQPQHF. The DNA of the CDR3 is TGTGCCAGCAGCCAAGTGGACAGTCAGCCCCAGCATTTT.

V is TRBV7-2 and J is TRBJ1-1; D may be TRBD1 (6 bases). Trimming shortened V by 5 bases and J by 8 bases, and 27 bases separated the two germline ends. The CDR3 is made up of 17 amino acids. Germline V gives CDR1 SGHTA, CDR2 FQGNSA. The CDR3 here is CASSARLGAMGKKEAFF. The CDR3 coding sequence is TGTGCCAGCAGCGCCCGGTTGGGGGCTATGGGTAAGAAGGAAGCTTTCTTT.

The chain is built from TRBV9 and TRBJ2-7; D may be TRBD1 (6 bases). Germline V CDR1 and CDR2: SGDLS, YYNGEE. The CDR3 has 15 amino acids. The germline V and J ends were trimmed by 4 bases and 6 bases, with 20 bases remaining between them. The CDR3 sequence: CASSLEGTPLAEQYF. For the CDR3, the DNA is TGTGCCAGCAGCCTGGAAGGGACACCTCTAGCCGAGCAGTACTTC.

In its sample, this clone was seen once. This CDR3 is CASSLFPSGDNEQFF. The CDR3 bases are TGTGCCAGCAGTTTATTTCCTAGCGGGGACAATGAGCAGTTCTTC. V and J are TRBV27 and TRBJ2-1; 9 bases align to TRBD2. There are 15 residues in the CDR3. The V segment lost 1 base and the J segment 5 bases; nucleotides outside the gene matches: 3. The germline gives CDR1 MNHEY, CDR2 SMNVEV (reference sequence).

This chain uses TRBV19 with TRBJ1-5, with no clear D. CDR1 LNHDA and CDR2 SQIVND come from the germline V gene (reference sequence). This CDR3 spans 13 amino acids. V lost 2 bases to trimming and J lost 7 bases, with 9 bases between them. The CDR3 bases are TGTGCCAGTAGTATAAACCCGGGGCAGCCCCAGCATTTT. Its protein product is CASSINPGQPQHF. Complete variable domain (other parts from reference TRBV19 and TRBJ1-5): DGGITQSPKYLFRKEGQNVTLSCEQNLNHDAMYWYRQDPGQGLRLIYYSQIVNDFQKGDIAEGYSVSREKKESFPLTVTSAQKNPTAFYLCASSINPGQPQHFGDGTRLSIL.

The chain uses TRBV6-5 and TRBJ2-5; 8 nucleotides agree with TRBD2. The germline V gene has CDR1 MNHEY and CDR2 SVGAGI. V shed 8 bases, J shed 3 bases, and the junction held 8 bases outside the gene matches. This CDR3 is built from 14 residues. CDR3 nucleotide sequence: TGTGCCAGCTCAAGTACTAGCGGAAAAGAGACCCAGTACTTC. Translation: CASSSTSGKETQYF.

This clone was detected a few times. The genes are TRBV28 and TRBJ1-1, with a tentative D call TRBD1 (6 bases). This CDR3 contains 11 residues. Trimming pared 6 bases from V and 4 bases from J, leaving 6 bases between. Germline V gene data show CDR1 as MDHEN and CDR2 as SYDVKM. The CDR3 region is CASRDSTEAFF. The CDR3 coding sequence is TGTGCCAGCAGGGACAGCACTGAAGCTTTCTTT.

V gene TRBV19 combines with J gene TRBJ2-1, with D possibly matching TRBD2 (6 bases). The CDR3 is made up of 15 amino acids. V lost 3 bases and J 2 bases, leaving 11 bases between the germline ends. Germline-derived CDR1 and CDR2 are LNHDA and SQIVND (reference sequence). The CDR3 DNA reads as TGTGCCAGTAGTATTTGGGGAGGAACCTACAATGAGCAGTTCTTC. It yields the protein CASSIWGGTYNEQFF.

This chain links TRBV24-1 with TRBJ2-5, with D possibly TRBD2 on 5 matching bases. The V gene lost 5 bases and the J gene lost 2 bases, with 11 bases spanning the gap. The CDR3 length is 14 residues. CDR1 is KGHDR, CDR2 SFDVKD, per germline. This CDR3 reads CATSGWTDQETQYF. CDR3 bases: TGTGCCACCAGTGGTTGGACTGATCAAGAGACCCAGTACTTC.